This TCR beta chain derives from a study of regulatory dendritic cells for organ transplantation. Assay: immunoSEQ multiplex PCR; the TCRdb copy retains only in-frame clones and omits some. The profile shows under 25,000 clones, 74% of them singletons. This clone was observed a few times. Sequenced material: memory CD4+ T cells from blood. Subset: CD45RO+ memory T cells. The sequence derives from a human donor in good health.

The CDR3 sequence: CASSRDRGNTGELFF. The CDR3 DNA sequence: TGTGCCAGTAGTAGGGACAGGGGGAACACCGGGGAGCTGTTTTTT. The rearrangement links TRBV19 to TRBJ2-2; TRBD1 aligns across 10 bases. CDR3 length: 15 residues. The junction had 0 bases not matched to a gene; V was cut back by 4 bases and J by 1 base. Germline V lookup: CDR1 LNHDA, CDR2 SQIVND (reference sequence).